These 28 T cell receptor beta chains share one sample of origin, sequenced in a study of cytomegalovirus exposure and HLA in healthy donors. A multiplex PCR was run with 60 Vbeta primers and 13 Jbeta primers. Repertoires were generated with immunoSEQ multiplex PCR, while TCRdb's copy carries only in-frame clones and drops some. The table records tens of thousands of clones, about 74% of them present only once. Sequenced material: PBMCs. The origin of the receptors is a man aged 30 to 39 in good health and CMV-seronegative.

The V call is TRBV7-2, the J call TRBJ2-1; 8 bases fit TRBD2. The junction had 3 bases not matched to a gene; V was cut back by 1 base and J by 4 bases. The CDR3 length is 15 residues. Germline CDR1 SGHTA, CDR2 FQGNSA. CDR3 nucleotide sequence: TGTGCCAGCAGCTTAGATCCTAGCGGGTACAATGAGCAGTTCTTC. Amino acids: CASSLDPSGYNEQFF.

This clone was detected a few times. This chain uses TRBV4-3 with TRBJ1-3; maybe TRBD1 (5 bases). The germline V and J ends were trimmed by 0 bases and 9 bases, with 21 bases remaining between them. CDR1 and CDR2 from the germline V gene are LGHNA and YSLEER. This CDR3 has 17 amino acids. The CDR3 nucleotides are TGCGCCAGCAGCCAAGAAGGTCGTGGGGCAGCTAGTTCCACCATATATTTT. Protein sequence: CASSQEGRGAASSTIYF.

The chain is built from TRBV19 and TRBJ1-1, with D uncertain. The CDR3 totals 13 residues. Germline values: CDR1 LNHDA, CDR2 SQIVND (reference sequence). Trimming pared 1 base from V and 1 base from J, leaving 4 bases between. The CDR3 protein is CASSIGQNTEAFF. The CDR3 nucleotides read TGTGCCAGTAGTATAGGACAGAACACTGAAGCTTTCTTT.

V usage is TRBV2 and J usage is TRBJ2-5; 11 positions match TRBD1. Germline V gene data show CDR1 as SNHLY and CDR2 as FYNNEI. After removal of 2 bases from V and 4 bases from J, the junction contained 9 bases not matched to a gene. This CDR3 has 17 amino acids. CDR3 protein: CASSERTGGMGGETQYF. The CDR3 DNA reads TGTGCCAGCAGTGAACGGACAGGGGGCATGGGAGGAGAGACCCAGTACTTC.

The chain employs TRBV6-1 and TRBJ1-1; possibly TRBD1 for D (6 bases). The CDR3 sequence is 14 residues long. V was pared by 5 bases and J by 5 bases, with 15 bases between. Per germline, CDR1 MNHNS and CDR2 SASEGT. The CDR3 is CASSTLQGRTEAFF. The CDR3 coding sequence is TGTGCCAGCAGTACCCTACAGGGTCGAACTGAAGCTTTCTTT.

The chain carries TRBV6-5 and TRBJ1-1, with 8 bases matching TRBD1. There are 14 residues in the CDR3. After removal of 4 bases from V and 7 bases from J, the junction contained 8 bases not matched to a gene. Germline lookup yields CDR1 MNHEY and CDR2 SVGAGI. The CDR3 region is CASSSGGVGDEAFF. DNA for the CDR3: TGTGCCAGCAGTTCAGGGGGCGTTGGGGATGAAGCTTTCTTT.

The V and J genes are TRBV6-1 and TRBJ1-2, with TRBD1 as a possible D gene (6 bases). Trimming took off 6 bases at V and 1 base at J, with 15 bases between the two ends. Germline CDR1 MNHNS, CDR2 SASEGT. The CDR3 contains 15 residues. The CDR3 DNA reads TGTGCCAGCAGAGCCGGAAAGGACAGTAACTATGGCTACACCTTC. Its protein product is CASRAGKDSNYGYTF.

The chain employs TRBV18 and TRBJ2-7; a possible D gene is TRBD2 (6 bases). The CDR3 has 15 amino acids. The V and J ends lost 4 bases and 0 bases respectively, with 13 bases between them. The germline CDR1 and CDR2 sequences are KGHSH and LQKENI. In DNA form, the CDR3 reads TGTGCCAGCTCACAGGGACTGACCGACTCCTACGAGCAGTACTTC. It translates to CASSQGLTDSYEQYF. The full variable domain, completed using reference TRBV18 and TRBJ2-7, is NAGVMQNPRHLVRRRGQEARLRCSPMKGHSHVYWYRQLPEEGLKFMVYLQKENIIDESGMPKERFSAEFPKEGPSILRIQQVVRGDSAAYFCASSQGLTDSYEQYFGPGTRLTVT.

The genes are TRBV6-5 and TRBJ2-7, with D unresolved. The CDR3 has 14 residues. Germline V gene lookup returns CDR1 MNHEY and CDR2 SVGAGI. V was pared by 0 bases and J by 2 bases, with 8 bases between. The CDR3 region has the DNA TGTGCCAGCAGTTACTCAGGCGGTCCCTACGAGCAGTACTTC. Amino acid sequence: CASSYSGGPYEQYF.

The chain carries TRBV6-5 and TRBJ1-1, with D perhaps matching TRBD1 (5 bases). The CDR3 spans 15 residues. The V gene's germline CDR1 is MNHEY and CDR2 SVGAGI. Trimming removed 6 bases from V and 3 bases from J, with 17 bases in between. In DNA form, the CDR3 reads TGTGCCAGCAGGGGTAGAGGGGCGGGGGACACTGAAGCTTTCTTT. It encodes CASRGRGAGDTEAFF.

This clone showed up just once. CDR3 residues: CASSYSQGTRPFHF. In DNA form, the CDR3 reads TGTGCCAGCAGTTACTCTCAGGGGACGCGCCCCTTCCACTTT. This sequence joins TRBV6-5 and TRBJ1-6; weak D call: TRBD1 (6 bases). Germline CDR1 MNHEY, CDR2 SVGAGI. V was cut by 0 bases and J by 17 bases, with 17 bases left in between. The CDR3 length is 14 residues.

V and J are TRBV2 and TRBJ2-1, with D possibly being TRBD2 (5 bases). Trimming left V 8 bases short and J 5 bases short, with 13 bases between. The CDR3 spans 13 residues. Germline V gene sequence: CDR1 SNHLY, CDR2 FYNNEI. The CDR3 spells CASERGFHNEQFF. The CDR3 DNA reads TGTGCCAGCGAACGGGGATTCCACAATGAGCAGTTCTTC.

The rearrangement joins TRBV11-3 to TRBJ2-7; 9 bases are a match to TRBD1. With V trimmed by 3 bases and J by 6 bases, 3 bases remained unmatched. This CDR3 is 13 amino acids long. Looked up from germline, CDR1 is SGHNT and CDR2 is YENEEA. CDR3 region: CASSFRTGAEQYF. CDR3 DNA sequence: TGTGCCAGCAGCTTCCGGACAGGGGCCGAGCAGTACTTC.

This clone was detected once. This chain joins TRBV15 and TRBJ2-2, with 7 bases matching TRBD1. V lost 2 bases and J lost 7; bases outside the gene matches: 7. The CDR3 has 15 amino acids. CDR1 and CDR2 (germline): LNHNV, YYDKDF (reference sequence). The CDR3 sequence is CATSRQDREYGELFF. The CDR3 DNA reads TGTGCCACCAGCAGACAAGACAGGGAGTACGGGGAGCTGTTTTTT. The entire variable domain, with the rest obtained from reference TRBV15 and TRBJ2-2, is as follows: DAMVIQNPRYQVTQFGKPVTLSCSQTLNHNVMYWYQQKSSQAPKLLFHYYDKDFNNEADTPDNFQSRRPNTSFCFLDIRSPGLGDTAMYLCATSRQDREYGELFFGEGSRLTVL.

This clone appeared once. This sequence joins TRBV4-3 and TRBJ2-2; 7 bases agree with TRBD1. V gave up 1 base and J gave up 0 bases; unmatched junction bases: 5. In germline, CDR1 is LGHNA, CDR2 YSLEER. The CDR3 loop spans 17 amino acids. CDR3 nucleotide sequence: TGCGCCAGCAGCCAAGTCCGAGGGGGCTCGAACACCGGGGAGCTGTTTTTT. Translation gives CASSQVRGGSNTGELFF.

The chain has TRBV14 and TRBJ2-1; D may be TRBD2 (6 bases). Germline V gives CDR1 SGHDN, CDR2 FVKESK. CDR3 length equals 16 residues. Trimming removed 0 bases from V and 0 bases from J, with 9 bases in between. CDR3 protein: CASSQDQTSSYNEQFF. The CDR3 DNA follows: TGTGCCAGCAGCCAAGATCAGACTAGCTCCTACAATGAGCAGTTCTTC.

The chain employs TRBV5-6 and TRBJ2-1, with D possibly matching TRBD2 (5 bases). The germline gives CDR1 SGHDT, CDR2 YYEEEE. Trimming removed 0 bases at V and 0 bases at J, with 7 bases between. The CDR3 has 15 residues. CDR3: CASSLAGNSYNEQFF. As DNA, the CDR3 is TGTGCCAGCAGCTTGGCGGGGAACTCCTACAATGAGCAGTTCTTC.

The chain is built from TRBV18 and TRBJ2-7; TRBD1 matches at 8 bases. CDR1 KGHSH and CDR2 LQKENI come from the germline V gene. V gave up 5 bases and J gave up 2 bases; unmatched junction bases: 2. CDR3 size: 13 residues. The CDR3 here is CASSDRGPYEQYF. The CDR3 coding sequence is TGTGCCAGCTCAGACAGGGGCCCCTACGAGCAGTACTTC.

This clone has more than one count but fewer than ten. Distinct nucleotide sequences in the sample also encode this CDR3. The rearrangement joins TRBV27 to TRBJ2-5, with D unclear. The CDR3 totals 14 residues. Trimming cost V 0 bases and J 5 bases, with 10 bases left between them. Germline V gives CDR1 MNHEY, CDR2 SMNVEV (reference sequence). Written as DNA, the CDR3 is TGTGCCAGCAGTTTATCGGCAGGTATGGAGACCCAGTACTTC. Translated, it gives CASSLSAGMETQYF.

The V and J genes are TRBV30 and TRBJ1-6; the D gene is possibly TRBD1 (5 bases). The V gene lost 2 bases and the J gene lost 10 bases, with 18 bases spanning the gap. CDR1 is GTSNPN, CDR2 SVGIG, per germline (reference sequence). CDR3 length: 15 residues. CDR3 in DNA: TGTGCCTGGAGTCTTGTGTCAGGGTCCGGGTCACCCCTCCACTTT. Translating gives CAWSLVSGSGSPLHF.

In this sample, this clone turned up once. The genes are TRBV4-1 and TRBJ1-4, with a weak D call TRBD1 (5 bases). The CDR3 loop spans 16 amino acids. With 5 bases removed from V and 2 bases from J, the gap between germline ends came to 15 bases. Germline CDR1 is MGHRA and CDR2 is YSYEKL. CDR3 residues: CASSTGPGGTNEKLFF. The CDR3 nucleotides are TGCGCCAGCAGCACTGGGCCCGGGGGGACTAATGAAAAACTGTTTTTT.

The chain uses TRBV6-5 and TRBJ2-7, with D perhaps matching TRBD1 (6 bases). Between the trimmed V and J ends, which lost 0 bases and 5 bases, there was a span of 14 bases. In germline, CDR1 is MNHEY, CDR2 SVGAGI. This CDR3 spans 15 amino acids. CDR3 DNA: TGTGCCAGCAGTTACTCGACGGACAGTGGCCACGAGCAGTACTTC. This gives the protein CASSYSTDSGHEQYF.

This clone has a handful of counts. The chain uses TRBV19 and TRBJ2-7; 8 bases align to TRBD2. The trim removed 4 bases at V and 2 bases at J, leaving 7 bases unmatched. The germline gives CDR1 LNHDA, CDR2 SQIVND (reference sequence). This CDR3 has 15 amino acids. This chain's CDR3 is CASSTTSGSPYEQYF. The CDR3 DNA reads as TGTGCCAGTAGTACAACTAGCGGAAGCCCCTACGAGCAGTACTTC. The variable domain in full, completed from reference TRBV19 and TRBJ2-7, reads DGGITQSPKYLFRKEGQNVTLSCEQNLNHDAMYWYRQDPGQGLRLIYYSQIVNDFQKGDIAEGYSVSREKKESFPLTVTSAQKNPTAFYLCASSTTSGSPYEQYFGPGTRLTVT.

This chain uses TRBV27 with TRBJ1-5, with 8 nucleotides matching TRBD1. Losses at the gene ends were 8 bases for V and 1 base for J; bases not matched to a gene: 7. Germline CDR1 and CDR2: MNHEY and SMNVEV (reference sequence). This CDR3 has 15 residues. CDR3 amino acids: CASWDRLGSNQPQHF. DNA of the CDR3: TGTGCCAGCTGGGACAGGCTCGGGAGCAATCAGCCCCAGCATTTT.

V is TRBV5-4 and J is TRBJ1-1; D may be TRBD1 (5 bases). Germline CDR1 is SGHNT and CDR2 is YYREEE (reference sequence). This CDR3 spans 13 amino acids. V was clipped by 1 base and J by 5 bases, with 9 bases between them. This CDR3 reads CASSLWGGTEAFF. The CDR3 DNA reads TGTGCCAGCAGCTTGTGGGGGGGGACTGAAGCTTTCTTT.

This clone was observed a single time. The chain carries TRBV5-1 and TRBJ1-2; 7 bases line up with TRBD1. The CDR3 totals 16 residues. Per the germline V gene, CDR1 is SGHRS and CDR2 is YFSETQ. V dropped 0 bases and J dropped 2; count of bases not matched to a gene: 7. The CDR3 DNA sequence: TGCGCCAGCAGCTTGGCGGGGGACAGCGCAAACTATGGCTACACCTTC. It is translated as CASSLAGDSANYGYTF. Full variable domain (outside the CDR3, taken from reference TRBV5-1 and TRBJ1-2): KAGVTQTPRYLIKTRGQQVTLSCSPISGHRSVSWYQQTPGQGLQFLFEYFSETQRNKGNFPGRFSGRQFSNSRSEMNVSTLELGDSALYLCASSLAGDSANYGYTFGSGTRLTVV.

This sequence joins TRBV5-4 and TRBJ2-7; TRBD2 agrees at 8 bases. Germline assignment: CDR1 SGHNT and CDR2 YYREEE (reference sequence). Germline trimming cut 4 bases from V and 4 bases from J; bases unmatched to any gene: 10. This CDR3 comprises 15 residues. The CDR3 reads CASSPFASGPYEQYF. The DNA for the CDR3 is TGTGCCAGCAGCCCGTTTGCTAGCGGGCCTTACGAGCAGTACTTC.

The chain links TRBV28 to TRBJ2-7; the match to TRBD2 covers 15 bases. V lost 1 base, J lost 8 bases, and 9 bases stayed unmatched. The CDR3 loop spans 17 amino acids. CDR1 is MDHEN and CDR2 is SYDVKM in the germline V gene. The CDR3 spells CASSLSPGTSGRWQQYF. The CDR3 DNA sequence: TGTGCCAGCAGTTTATCCCCCGGGACTAGCGGGAGGTGGCAGCAGTACTTC. The full variable domain, its missing parts supplied by reference TRBV28 and TRBJ2-7, is DVKVTQSSRYLVKRTGEKVFLECVQDMDHENMFWYRQDPGLGLRLIYFSYDVKMKEKGDIPEGYSVSREKKERFSLILESASTNQTSMYLCASSLSPGTSGRWQQYFGPGTRLTVT.